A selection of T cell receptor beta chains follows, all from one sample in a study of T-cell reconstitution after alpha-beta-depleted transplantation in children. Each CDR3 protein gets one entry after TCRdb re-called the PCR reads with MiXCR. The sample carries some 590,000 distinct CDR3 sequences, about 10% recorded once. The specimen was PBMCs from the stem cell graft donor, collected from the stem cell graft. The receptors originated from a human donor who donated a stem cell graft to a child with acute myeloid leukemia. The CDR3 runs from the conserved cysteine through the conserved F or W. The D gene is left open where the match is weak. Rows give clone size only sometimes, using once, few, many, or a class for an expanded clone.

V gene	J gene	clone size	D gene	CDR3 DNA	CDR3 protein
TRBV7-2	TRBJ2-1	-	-	TGTGCCAGCAGCTCGTATGGTGAGCAGTTCTTC	CASSSYGEQFF
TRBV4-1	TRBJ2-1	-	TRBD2	TGCGCCAGCAGAGAAGTGGCTAGCGGGTCGTCCTACAATGAGCAGTTCTTC	CASREVASGSSYNEQFF
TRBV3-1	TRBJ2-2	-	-	TGTGCCCTCTCCGCTCACCTTGGGGGCGGGATAGTCACCGGGGAGCTGTTTTTT	CALSAHLGGGIVTGELFF
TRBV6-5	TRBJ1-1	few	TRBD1	TGTGCCAGCAGTGGCTCGACAGGGAGGACTGAAGCTTTCTTT	CASSGSTGRTEAFF
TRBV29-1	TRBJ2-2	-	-	TGCAGCGCCATAACCGGGAGCCGGGAGCTGTTTTTT	CSAITGSRELFF
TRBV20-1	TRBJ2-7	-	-	TGCAGTGCTAGAGATCTCGGAAGAATAGGCCCCTCAGTTAGATCGTACGAGCAGTACTTC	CSARDLGRIGPSVRSYEQYF
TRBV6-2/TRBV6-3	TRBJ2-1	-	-	TGTGCCAGCAGTCGTCCCGGGACCTTGGATGAGCAGTTCTTC	CASSRPGTLDEQFF
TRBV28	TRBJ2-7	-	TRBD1	TGTGCCAGCAGTTCCCCCGACAGGGCAGGCGAGCAGTACTTC	CASSSPDRAGEQYF
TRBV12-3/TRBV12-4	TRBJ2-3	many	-	TGTGCCAGCAGCCCCGGGACTGGGAGCACAGATACGCAGTATTTT	CASSPGTGSTDTQYF
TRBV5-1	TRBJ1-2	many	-	TGCGCCAGCAGCCGTCTGGGAAGTTATGGCTACACCTTC	CASSRLGSYGYTF
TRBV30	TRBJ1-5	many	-	TGTGCCTGGGGGGGCCTCGGAGGCAATCAGCCCCAGCATTTT	CAWGGLGGNQPQHF
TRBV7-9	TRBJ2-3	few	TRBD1	TGTGCCAGCTTCCCCGTCGGGACAGGGGCCGATACGCAGTATTTT	CASFPVGTGADTQYF
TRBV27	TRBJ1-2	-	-	TGTGCCAGCAGTTCGGGGAGACAAGGCTACACCTTC	CASSSGRQGYTF
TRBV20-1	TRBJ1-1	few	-	TGCAGTGCTAGAGAAGGGATCACTGAAGCTTTCTTT	CSAREGITEAFF
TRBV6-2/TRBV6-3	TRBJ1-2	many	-	TGTGCCAGCAGTTTCACGACAGATTTCTATGGCTACACCTTC	CASSFTTDFYGYTF
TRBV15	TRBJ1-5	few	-	TGTGCCACCAGCAGAGAACGGAATAGCAATCAGCCCCAGCATTTT	CATSRERNSNQPQHF
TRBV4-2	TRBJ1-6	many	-	TGTGCCAGCAGCCAACTGGCAGGGGATAATTCACCCCTCCACTTT	CASSQLAGDNSPLHF
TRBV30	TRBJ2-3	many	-	TGTGCCTGGAGTGAGGAACCATTCGGTACGCAGTATTTT	CAWSEEPFGTQYF
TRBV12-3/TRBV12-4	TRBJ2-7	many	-	TGTGCCAGCAGTTTTGACTACGAGCAGTACTTC	CASSFDYEQYF
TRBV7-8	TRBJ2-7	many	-	TGTGCCAGCAGCGGGACTCTGAGCTCCTACGAGCAGTACTTC	CASSGTLSSYEQYF
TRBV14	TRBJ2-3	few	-	TGTGCCAGCAGCCGGGCAGGGGCCGCAGGGACGCAGTATTTT	CASSRAGAAGTQYF
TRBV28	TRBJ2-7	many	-	TGTGCCAGCAGTTCTGTTTCTTTGGGTCTAAGCTCCTACGAGCAGTACTTC	CASSSVSLGLSSYEQYF
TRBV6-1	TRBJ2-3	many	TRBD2	TGTGCCAGCAGAACTAGCGGGACTAGCACAGATACGCAGTATTTT	CASRTSGTSTDTQYF
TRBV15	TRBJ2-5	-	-	TGTGCCACCAGCAGAGATCGGGGGGCAGGGGTGGAGACCCAGTACTTC	CATSRDRGAGVETQYF
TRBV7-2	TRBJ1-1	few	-	TGTGCCAGCTCTGATCCAGGGTTCGAGGCTTTCTTT	CASSDPGFEAFF
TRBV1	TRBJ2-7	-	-	TGCACCAGCAGCCAAGAGCGGACTAGCGGAGGGGAATACGAGCAGTACTTC	CTSSQERTSGGEYEQYF
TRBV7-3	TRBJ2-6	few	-	TGTGCCAGCAGCTTAATTAGTATCGGCTCTGGGGCCAACGTCCTGACTTTC	CASSLISIGSGANVLTF
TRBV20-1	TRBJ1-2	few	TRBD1	TGCAGTGCTAGAGCGGGACAGGGAGGGGGCTACACCTTC	CSARAGQGGGYTF
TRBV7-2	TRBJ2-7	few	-	TGTGCCAGCAGCTTAAGGGGGAGGAAGGGCGAGCAGTACTTC	CASSLRGRKGEQYF
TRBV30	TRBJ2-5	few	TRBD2	TGTGCCTGGAGTGGGTCCAGCGGGAGACTAGAAGAGACCCAGTACTTC	CAWSGSSGRLEETQYF
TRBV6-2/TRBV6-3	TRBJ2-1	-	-	TGTGCCAGCGTGACGGATTCCTACAATGAGCAGTTCTTC	CASVTDSYNEQFF
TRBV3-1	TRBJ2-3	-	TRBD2	TGTGCCAGCAGCCAAGATTTTAGCGGGAGGGCAGATACGCAGTATTTT	CASSQDFSGRADTQYF
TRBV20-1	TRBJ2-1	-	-	TGCAGTGCTAGGGAGACTTCATTCTTC	CSARETSFF
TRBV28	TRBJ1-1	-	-	TGTGCCAGCAGTCTAAACGTCCAGGGTGGATCTGAAGCTTTCTTT	CASSLNVQGGSEAFF
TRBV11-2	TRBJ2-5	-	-	TGTGCCAGCAGCTTAGGAGGGGCTAGTACGGAGACCCAGTACTTC	CASSLGGASTETQYF
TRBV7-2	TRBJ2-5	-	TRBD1	TGTGCCAGCAGCTCGGGACAGGGGACGGGAGAGACCCAGTACTTC	CASSSGQGTGETQYF
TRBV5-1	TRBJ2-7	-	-	TGCGCCAGTAACCGGGACGGGGAGCTCGAGCAGTACTTC	CASNRDGELEQYF
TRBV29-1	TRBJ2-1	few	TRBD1	TGCAGCGTTAAGACAGGGGGCGCGGGGAATGAGCAGTTCTTC	CSVKTGGAGNEQFF
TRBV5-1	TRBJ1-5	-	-	TGCGCCAGCAGCTTGGAAGGGGCGAGTCAGCCCCAGCATTTT	CASSLEGASQPQHF
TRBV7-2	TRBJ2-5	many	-	TGTGCCAGCAGCCGATCCTACAGGGAGAGAGAGACCCAGTACTTC	CASSRSYRERETQYF
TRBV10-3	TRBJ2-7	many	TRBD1	TGTGCCATCAGTTTGACAGGGGCCTACGAGCAGTACTTC	CAISLTGAYEQYF